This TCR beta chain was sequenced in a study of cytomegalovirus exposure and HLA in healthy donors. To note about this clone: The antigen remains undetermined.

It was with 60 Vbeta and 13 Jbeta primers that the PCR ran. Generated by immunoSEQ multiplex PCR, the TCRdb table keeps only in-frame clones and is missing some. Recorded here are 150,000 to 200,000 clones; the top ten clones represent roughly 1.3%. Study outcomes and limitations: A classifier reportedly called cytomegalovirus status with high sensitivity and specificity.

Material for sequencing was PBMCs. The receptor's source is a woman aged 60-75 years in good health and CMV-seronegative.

CDR3 residues: CASSSNRNEQFF. CDR3 nucleotide sequence: TGTGCCAGCAGCTCAAACAGGAATGAGCAGTTCTTC. This chain links TRBV7-8 with TRBJ2-1; possible D gene TRBD1, 5 bases. CDR1 is SGHVS and CDR2 is FQNEAQ in the germline V gene. The CDR3 runs to 12 residues. V gave up 4 bases and J gave up 7 bases, with 8 bases separating them.